This TCR beta chain was recovered during a study of blood T cell repertoires in COVID-19. Assay: immunoSEQ multiplex PCR; the TCRdb copy retains only in-frame clones and omits some. The sample has about 220,000 clones; about 81% are singletons. The CDR3 spans 14 residues. V shed 3 bases, J shed 4 bases, and the junction held 4 bases outside the gene matches. The V gene's germline CDR1 is MNHNS and CDR2 SASEGT. This receptor was taken from a woman of 80 years or more with COVID-19, enrolled during active disease. The rearrangement joins TRBV6-1 to TRBJ1-1; the match to TRBD1 covers 8 bases. Sequenced sample: peripheral blood. CDR3 amino acids: CASSDQGAGTEAFF. Written as DNA, the CDR3 is TGTGCCAGCAGTGATCAGGGGGCAGGCACTGAAGCTTTCTTT.